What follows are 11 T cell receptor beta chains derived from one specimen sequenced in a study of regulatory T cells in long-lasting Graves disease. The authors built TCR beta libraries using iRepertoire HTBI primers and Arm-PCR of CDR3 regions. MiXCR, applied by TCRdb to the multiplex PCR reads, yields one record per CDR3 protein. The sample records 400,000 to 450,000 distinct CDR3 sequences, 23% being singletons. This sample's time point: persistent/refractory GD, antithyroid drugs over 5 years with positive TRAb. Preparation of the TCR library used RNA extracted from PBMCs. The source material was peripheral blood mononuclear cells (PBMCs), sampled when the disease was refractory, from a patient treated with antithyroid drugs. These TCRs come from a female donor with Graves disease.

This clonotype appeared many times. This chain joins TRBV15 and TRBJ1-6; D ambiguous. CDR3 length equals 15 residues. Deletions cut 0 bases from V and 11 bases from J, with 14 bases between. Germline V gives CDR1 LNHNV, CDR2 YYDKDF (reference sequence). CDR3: CATSRDLEASTPLHF. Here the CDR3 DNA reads TGTGCCACCAGCAGAGATCTTGAGGCATCGACACCCCTCCACTTT.

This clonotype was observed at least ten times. The CDR3 is CASTITQDRQQYF. DNA for the CDR3: TGTGCCAGCACTATCACTCAGGACAGGCAGCAGTACTTC. The chain has TRBV12-3 or TRBV12-4 and TRBJ2-7, with TRBD1 matching 7 bases. J gave up 8 bases and V 7 bases, and 11 bases lay outside the gene matches. This CDR3 region has 13 residues.

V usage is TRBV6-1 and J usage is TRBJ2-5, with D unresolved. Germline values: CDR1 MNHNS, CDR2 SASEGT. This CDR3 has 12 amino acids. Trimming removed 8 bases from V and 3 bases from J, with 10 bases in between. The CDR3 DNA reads TGTGCCAGCGGTCAAATAAAAGAGACCCAGTACTTC. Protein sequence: CASGQIKETQYF.

CDR3 region: CASSRGNSNQPQHF. Written as DNA, the CDR3 is TGTGCCAGTAGTCGGGGTAATAGCAATCAGCCCCAGCATTTT. V gene TRBV19 combines with J gene TRBJ1-5; D gene unclear. Germline CDR1 is LNHDA and CDR2 is SQIVND (reference sequence). This CDR3 contains 14 residues. Trimming took off 5 bases at V and 0 bases at J, with 8 bases between the two ends.

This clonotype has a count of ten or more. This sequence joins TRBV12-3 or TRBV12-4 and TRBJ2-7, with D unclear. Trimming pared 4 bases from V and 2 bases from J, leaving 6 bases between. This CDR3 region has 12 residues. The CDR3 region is CASSYDPYEQYF. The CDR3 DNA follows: TGTGCCAGCAGTTACGACCCCTACGAGCAGTACTTC.

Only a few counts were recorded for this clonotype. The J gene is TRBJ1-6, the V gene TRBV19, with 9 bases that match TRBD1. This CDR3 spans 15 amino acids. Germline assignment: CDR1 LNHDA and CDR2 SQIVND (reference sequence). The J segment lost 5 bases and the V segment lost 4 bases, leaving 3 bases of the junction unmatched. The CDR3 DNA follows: TGTGCCAGTAGTAACGGACAGGGGAATAATTCACCCCTCCACTTT. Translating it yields CASSNGQGNNSPLHF. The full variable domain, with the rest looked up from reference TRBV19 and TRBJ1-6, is DGGITQSPKYLFRKEGQNVTLSCEQNLNHDAMYWYRQDPGQGLRLIYYSQIVNDFQKGDIAEGYSVSREKKESFPLTVTSAQKNPTAFYLCASSNGQGNNSPLHFGNGTRLTVT.

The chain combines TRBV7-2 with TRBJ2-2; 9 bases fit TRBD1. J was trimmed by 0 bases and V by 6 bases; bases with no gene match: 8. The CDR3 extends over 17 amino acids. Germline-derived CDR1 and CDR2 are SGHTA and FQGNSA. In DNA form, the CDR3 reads TGTGCCAGCAGAAAAACAGGGGGCGAGGCGAACACCGGGGAGCTGTTTTTT. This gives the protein CASRKTGGEANTGELFF.

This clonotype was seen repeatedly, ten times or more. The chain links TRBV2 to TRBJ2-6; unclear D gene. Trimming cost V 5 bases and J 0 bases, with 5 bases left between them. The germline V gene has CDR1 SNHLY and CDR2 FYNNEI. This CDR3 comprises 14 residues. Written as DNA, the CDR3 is TGTGCCAGCAGTAAGGCCTCTGGGGCCAACGTCCTGACTTTC. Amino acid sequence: CASSKASGANVLTF.

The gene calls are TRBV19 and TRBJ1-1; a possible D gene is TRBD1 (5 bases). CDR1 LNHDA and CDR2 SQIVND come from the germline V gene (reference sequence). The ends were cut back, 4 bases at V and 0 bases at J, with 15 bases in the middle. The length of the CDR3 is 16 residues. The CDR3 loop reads CASSTPMTEVNTEAFF. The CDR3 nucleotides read TGTGCCAGTAGTACACCAATGACAGAAGTGAACACTGAAGCTTTCTTT. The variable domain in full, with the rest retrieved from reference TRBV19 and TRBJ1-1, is DGGITQSPKYLFRKEGQNVTLSCEQNLNHDAMYWYRQDPGQGLRLIYYSQIVNDFQKGDIAEGYSVSREKKESFPLTVTSAQKNPTAFYLCASSTPMTEVNTEAFFGQGTRLTVV.

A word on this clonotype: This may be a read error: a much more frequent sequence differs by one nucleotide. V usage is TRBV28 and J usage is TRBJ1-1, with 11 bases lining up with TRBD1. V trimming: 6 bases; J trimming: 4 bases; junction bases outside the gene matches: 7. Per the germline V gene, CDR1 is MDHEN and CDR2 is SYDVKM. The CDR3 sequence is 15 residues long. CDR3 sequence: CASRGTGGMSTEAFF. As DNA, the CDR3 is TGTGCCAGCAGGGGGACAGGGGGGATGAGCACTGAAGCTTTCTTT.

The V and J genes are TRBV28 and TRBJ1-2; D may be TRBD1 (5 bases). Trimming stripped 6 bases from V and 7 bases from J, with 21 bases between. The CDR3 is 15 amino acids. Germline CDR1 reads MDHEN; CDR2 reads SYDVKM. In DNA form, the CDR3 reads TGTGCCAGCAGCTCGTCGACAGTCCGACGGGGTGGCTACACCTTC. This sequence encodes CASSSSTVRRGGYTF.